This is a list of T cell receptor beta chains from one sample in a study of blood T cell repertoires in COVID-19. The repertoire was sequenced with immunoSEQ multiplex PCR; TCRdb's copy has only in-frame clones and lacks some. The sample includes around 270,000 clones, 86% of them seen just once. Sequencing input: peripheral blood. All receptors come from a man aged 40-49 years who had recovered from COVID-19. CDR3s include the opening cysteine and the closing phenylalanine or tryptophan. The order of the fields is clone size, J gene, V gene, D gene, CDR3 DNA, CDR3 protein. A D gene is named only where the DNA matches it firmly. Size is stated for part of the rows, as once, few or many counts, or as a class when the clone is expanded.

>.|TRBJ1-5|TRBV6-5|.
TGTGCCAGCACCCCCGCGGTGGGTGGTCAGCCCCAGCATTTT
CASTPAVGGQPQHF
>.|TRBJ2-3|TRBV10-3|TRBD1
TGTGCCATCAGTCCTCATTTGGGACAGGGGGGGGATACGCAGTATTTT
CAISPHLGQGGDTQYF
>.|TRBJ1-3|TRBV15|.
TGTGCCACCAGCTCTCCACCTCGGGGAAACACCATATATTTT
CATSSPPRGNTIYF
>.|TRBJ2-7|TRBV10-2|.
TGCGCCAGCAGTGAGAGCAGGGGTCGGCACGAGCAGTACTTC
CASSESRGRHEQYF
>.|TRBJ2-7|TRBV18|TRBD1
TGTGCCAGCTCACCGAACAGGGGTACCTACGAGCAGTACTTC
CASSPNRGTYEQYF
>.|TRBJ2-3|TRBV11-3|TRBD2
TGTGCCAGCAGCTTAAACGGCGGACTAGCGGGATATACGCAGTATTTT
CASSLNGGLAGYTQYF
>.|TRBJ2-5|TRBV21-1|.
TGTGCCAGCAGCCCCCCCCGTGGAGCACGGAAGGAGACCCAGTACTTC
CASSPPRGARKETQYF
>.|TRBJ2-5|TRBV16|.
TGTGCCAGCAGCCAAACGCGGGAGACCCAGTACTTC
CASSQTRETQYF
>.|TRBJ2-1|TRBV6-1|.
TGTGCCAGCAGTGAAGAGGTTAGGGGCAATGAGCAGTTCTTC
CASSEEVRGNEQFF
>.|TRBJ2-1|TRBV11-3|.
TGTGCCAGCAGCTTAGGGCGACTAGACCATGAGCAGTTCTTC
CASSLGRLDHEQFF
>.|TRBJ2-2|TRBV5-1|.
TGCGCCAGCAGCTTACGGGGAAACACCGGGGAGCTGTTTTTT
CASSLRGNTGELFF
>.|TRBJ2-7|TRBV5-1|.
TGCGCCAGCCGTTTTGACAGGTCCACCTACGAGCAGTACTTC
CASRFDRSTYEQYF
>.|TRBJ2-1|TRBV5-4|TRBD2
TGTGCCAGCAGCTTGGAGGGACTAGCGGGAGTAGGGGAGCAGTTCTTC
CASSLEGLAGVGEQFF
>.|TRBJ2-1|TRBV3-1/TRBV3-2|TRBD2
TGTGCCAGCAGCCAAGGCGGGGGGGCCGAGAATGAGCAGTTCTTC
CASSQGGGAENEQFF
>.|TRBJ2-5|TRBV19|TRBD2
TGTGCCAGTAGCCCCGTTAGCGGGTTTCTCCAAGAGACCCAGTACTTC
CASSPVSGFLQETQYF
>.|TRBJ1-1|TRBV5-1|.
TGCGCCAGCAGCGGCAGTCCTAACACTGAAGCTTTCTTT
CASSGSPNTEAFF
>.|TRBJ2-7|TRBV15|TRBD2
TGTGCCACCAGCAGAGATGCGGGGGGATACTACGAGCAGTACTTC
CATSRDAGGYYEQYF
>.|TRBJ1-4|TRBV19|.
TGTGCTTCTAGGGTCAGGGCGGCTAATGAAAAACTGTTTTTT
CASRVRAANEKLFF
>.|TRBJ1-6|TRBV7-9|.
TGTGCCAGCAGCTCCTTCCGGGATAATTCACCCCTCCACTTT
CASSSFRDNSPLHF
>.|TRBJ2-7|TRBV5-4|.
TGTGCCAGCAGCAAACCCAATCTAGGTTCCGAGCAGTACTTC
CASSKPNLGSEQYF
>.|TRBJ1-4|TRBV5-8|.
TGTGCCAGCAGCTTGGGACACACTAATGAAAAACTGTTTTTT
CASSLGHTNEKLFF
>.|TRBJ2-7|TRBV10-3|.
TGTGCCATCAGCAAGGACAGTTACGAGCAGTACTTC
CAISKDSYEQYF
>.|TRBJ2-7|TRBV20-1|.
TGCAGTGCTAGTTTAGTGAGCTCCTACGAGCAGTACTTC
CSASLVSSYEQYF
>few|TRBJ1-2|TRBV5-1|.
TGCGCCAGCAGCTTGGCGCCCGGGAATGGCTACACCTTC
CASSLAPGNGYTF
>.|TRBJ1-1|TRBV5-4|TRBD1
TGTGCCAGCAGCACAGGGGGCGCGGCCCTGAACACTGAAGCTTTCTTT
CASSTGGAALNTEAFF
>.|TRBJ2-1|TRBV5-1|.
TGCGCCAGCAGCTTGCGACTAGTGGGTAATGAGCAGTTCTTC
CASSLRLVGNEQFF
>few|TRBJ1-3|TRBV3-1/TRBV3-2|.
TGTGCCAGCACCCGAACCGGGGGGGGTGGAAACACCATATATTTT
CASTRTGGGGNTIYF
>.|TRBJ1-4|TRBV19|.
TGTGCCAGTAGTCAGGGTGGAAGGAAAGAAAAACTGTTTTTT
CASSQGGRKEKLFF
>.|TRBJ2-1|TRBV5-1|TRBD2
TGCGCCAGCACGTTGACTAGCGTGGGGTCGGGTGAGCAGTTCTTC
CASTLTSVGSGEQFF
>.|TRBJ2-1|TRBV14|TRBD2
TGTGCCAGCAGCTATAGCGGGGGGCTGTACAATGAGCAGTTCTTC
CASSYSGGLYNEQFF
>.|TRBJ2-1|TRBV30|TRBD1
TGTGCCCGCCGGGACAGGAGACACAATGAGCAGTTCTTC
CARRDRRHNEQFF
>.|TRBJ2-3|TRBV11-2|TRBD2
TGTGCCAGCAGCTTAAAAGCGGGAGGCTCAGATACGCAGTATTTT
CASSLKAGGSDTQYF
>.|TRBJ1-4|TRBV5-5|TRBD1
TGTGCCAGCAGCTCCAACCCAGGGGGAACTAATGAAAAACTGTTTTTT
CASSSNPGGTNEKLFF
>.|TRBJ2-5|TRBV2|.
TGTGCCAGCAGTGAAGCGCTACCCCAAGAGACCCAGTACTTC
CASSEALPQETQYF
>.|TRBJ2-7|TRBV28|TRBD2
TGTGCCAGCAGTGCGTCGGGACTAGCTTCCTACGAGCAGTACTTC
CASSASGLASYEQYF
>once|TRBJ2-1|TRBV7-3|TRBD2
TGTGCCAGCAGCCTAGCGGGAACCTACAATGAGCAGTTCTTC
CASSLAGTYNEQFF
>.|TRBJ2-7|TRBV29-1|TRBD2
TGCAGCGTTGCGACTAGCGGGATAGGCGAGCAGTACTTC
CSVATSGIGEQYF
>.|TRBJ2-5|TRBV13|.
TGTGCCAGCAGCGCCCGCAGGGTTGTGTTGGGGGAGACCCAGTACTTC
CASSARRVVLGETQYF
>once|TRBJ1-4|TRBV24-1|.
TGTGCCACCCCAAAGGGGGTGGCCGAAAAACTGTTTTTT
CATPKGVAEKLFF